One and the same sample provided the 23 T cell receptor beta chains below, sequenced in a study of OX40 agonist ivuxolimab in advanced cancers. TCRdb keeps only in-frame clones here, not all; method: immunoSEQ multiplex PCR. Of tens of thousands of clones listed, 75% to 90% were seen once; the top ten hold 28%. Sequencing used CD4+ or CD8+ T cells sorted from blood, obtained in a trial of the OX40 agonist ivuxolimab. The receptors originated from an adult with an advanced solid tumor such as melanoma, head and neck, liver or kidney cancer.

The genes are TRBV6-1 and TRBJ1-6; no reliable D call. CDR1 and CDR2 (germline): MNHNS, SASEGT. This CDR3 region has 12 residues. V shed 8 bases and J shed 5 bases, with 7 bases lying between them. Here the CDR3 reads CASDNNNSPLHF. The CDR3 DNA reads TGTGCCAGCGACAACAATAATTCACCCCTCCACTTT.

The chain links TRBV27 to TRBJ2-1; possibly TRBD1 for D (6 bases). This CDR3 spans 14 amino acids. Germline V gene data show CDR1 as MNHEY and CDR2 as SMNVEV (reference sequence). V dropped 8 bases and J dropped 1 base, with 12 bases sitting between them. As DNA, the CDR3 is TGTGCCAGCCAAAAGGGGGAGTCCTACAATGAGCAGTTCTTC. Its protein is CASQKGESYNEQFF.

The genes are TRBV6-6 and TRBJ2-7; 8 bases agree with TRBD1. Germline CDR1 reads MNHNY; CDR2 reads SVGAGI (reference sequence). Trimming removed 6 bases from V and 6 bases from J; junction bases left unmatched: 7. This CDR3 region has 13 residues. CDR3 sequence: CASSPSTGVEQYF. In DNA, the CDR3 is TGTGCCAGCAGCCCCTCGACAGGGGTCGAGCAGTACTTC.

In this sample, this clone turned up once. The CDR3 here is CASSARTSGGNNEQFF. CDR3 in DNA: TGTGCCAGCAGCGCCAGGACTAGCGGGGGGAACAATGAGCAGTTCTTC. V gene TRBV9 combines with J gene TRBJ2-1, with 14 bases fitting TRBD2. The CDR3 loop spans 16 amino acids. CDR1 is SGDLS and CDR2 is YYNGEE in the germline V gene. J lost 5 bases, V lost 3 bases, and 4 bases had no gene match.

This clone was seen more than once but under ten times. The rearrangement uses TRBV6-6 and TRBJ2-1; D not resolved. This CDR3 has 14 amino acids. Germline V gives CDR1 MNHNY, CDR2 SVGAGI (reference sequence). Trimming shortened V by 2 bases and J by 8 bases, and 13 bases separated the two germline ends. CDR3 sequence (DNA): TGTGCCAGCAGTTACGAGCCTAGGTCGCATGAGCAGTTCTTC. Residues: CASSYEPRSHEQFF.

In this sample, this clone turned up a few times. CDR3: CASSSDDKRYEQYF. The CDR3 coding sequence is TGTGCCAGCAGCTCCGACGACAAACGCTACGAGCAGTACTTC. The gene calls are TRBV7-9 and TRBJ2-7, with D unclear. CDR1 SEHNR and CDR2 FQNEAQ come from the germline V gene (reference sequence). Trimming removed 4 bases at V and 3 bases at J, with 13 bases between. The CDR3 runs 14 residues.

DNA for the CDR3: TGTGCCAGCAGCCCTCTGGACGGCTCCTACGAGCAGTACTTC. Translating gives CASSPLDGSYEQYF. The chain carries TRBV14 and TRBJ2-7; D unclear. Germline CDR1 reads SGHDN; CDR2 reads FVKESK. This CDR3 comprises 14 residues. The germline V and J ends were trimmed by 4 bases and 0 bases, with 10 bases remaining between them.

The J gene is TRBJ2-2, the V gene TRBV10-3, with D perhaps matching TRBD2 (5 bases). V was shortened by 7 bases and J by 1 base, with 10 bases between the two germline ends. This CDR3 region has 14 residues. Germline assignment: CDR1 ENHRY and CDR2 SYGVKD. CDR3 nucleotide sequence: TGTGCCATCACGGAGGCGGGGAACACCGGGGAGCTGTTTTTT. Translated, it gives CAITEAGNTGELFF.

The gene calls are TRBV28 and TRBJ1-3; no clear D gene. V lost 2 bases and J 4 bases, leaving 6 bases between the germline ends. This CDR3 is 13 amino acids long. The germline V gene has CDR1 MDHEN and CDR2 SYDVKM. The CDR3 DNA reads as TGTGCCAGCAGTTTACCTCAGGGAAACACCATATATTTT. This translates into CASSLPQGNTIYF.

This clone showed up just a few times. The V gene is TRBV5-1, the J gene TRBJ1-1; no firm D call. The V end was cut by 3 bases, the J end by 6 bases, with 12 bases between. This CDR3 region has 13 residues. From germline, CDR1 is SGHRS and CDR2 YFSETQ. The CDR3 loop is CASSYPGPSEAFF. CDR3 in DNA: TGCGCCAGCAGCTATCCGGGCCCCTCTGAAGCTTTCTTT. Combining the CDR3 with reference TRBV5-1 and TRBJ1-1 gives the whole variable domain KAGVTQTPRYLIKTRGQQVTLSCSPISGHRSVSWYQQTPGQGLQFLFEYFSETQRNKGNFPGRFSGRQFSNSRSEMNVSTLELGDSALYLCASSYPGPSEAFFGQGTRLTVV.

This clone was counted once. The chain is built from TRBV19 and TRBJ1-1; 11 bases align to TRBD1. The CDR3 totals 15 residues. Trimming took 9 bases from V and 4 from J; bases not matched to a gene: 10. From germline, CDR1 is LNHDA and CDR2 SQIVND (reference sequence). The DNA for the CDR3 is TGTGCCAGCATCGGCCCCGGGACAGGGGGCACTGAAGCTTTCTTT. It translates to CASIGPGTGGTEAFF.

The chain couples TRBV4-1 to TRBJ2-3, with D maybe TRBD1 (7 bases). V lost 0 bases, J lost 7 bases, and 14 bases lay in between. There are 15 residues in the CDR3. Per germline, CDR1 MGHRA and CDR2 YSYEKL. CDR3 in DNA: TGCGCCAGCAGCCAAGATATAGGGGGCGGGAATACGCAGTATTTT. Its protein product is CASSQDIGGGNTQYF.

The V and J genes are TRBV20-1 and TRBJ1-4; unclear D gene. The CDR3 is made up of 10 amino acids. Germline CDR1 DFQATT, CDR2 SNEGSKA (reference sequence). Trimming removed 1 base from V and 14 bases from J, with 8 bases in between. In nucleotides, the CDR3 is TGCAGTGCTAGAGGCGGAAGGCTGTTTTTT. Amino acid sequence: CSARGGRLFF.

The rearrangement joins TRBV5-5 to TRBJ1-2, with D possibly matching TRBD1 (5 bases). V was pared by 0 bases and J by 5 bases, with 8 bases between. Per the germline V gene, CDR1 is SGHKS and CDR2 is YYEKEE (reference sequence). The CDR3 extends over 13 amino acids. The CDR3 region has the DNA TGTGCCAGCAGCTTGGCCGAGGGGTATGGCTACACCTTC. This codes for CASSLAEGYGYTF.

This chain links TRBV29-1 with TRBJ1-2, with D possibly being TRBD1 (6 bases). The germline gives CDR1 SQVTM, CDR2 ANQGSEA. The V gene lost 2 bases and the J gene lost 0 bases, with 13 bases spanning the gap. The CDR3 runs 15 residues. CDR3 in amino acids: CSVELQGQANYGYTF. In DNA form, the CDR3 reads TGCAGCGTTGAACTCCAGGGACAAGCTAACTATGGCTACACCTTC.

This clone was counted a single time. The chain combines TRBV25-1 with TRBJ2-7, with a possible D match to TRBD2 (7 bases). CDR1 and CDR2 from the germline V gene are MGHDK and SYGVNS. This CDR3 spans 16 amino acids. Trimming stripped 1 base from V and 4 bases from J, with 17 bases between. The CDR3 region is CASSESGWGRGYEQYF. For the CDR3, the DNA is TGTGCCAGCAGTGAATCGGGCTGGGGGAGGGGGTACGAGCAGTACTTC.

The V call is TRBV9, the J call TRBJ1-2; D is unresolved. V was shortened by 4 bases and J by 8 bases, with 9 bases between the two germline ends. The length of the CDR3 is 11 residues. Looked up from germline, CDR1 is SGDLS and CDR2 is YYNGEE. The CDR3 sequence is CASSQFRGYTF. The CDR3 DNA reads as TGTGCCAGCAGCCAATTTAGGGGCTACACCTTC.

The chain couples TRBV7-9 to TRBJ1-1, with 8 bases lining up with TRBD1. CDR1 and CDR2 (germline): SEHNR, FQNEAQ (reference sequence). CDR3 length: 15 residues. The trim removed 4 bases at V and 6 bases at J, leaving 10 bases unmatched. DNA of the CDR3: TGTGCCAGCAGCTCAGGACAGGGAGGTGCTCCTGAAGCTTTCTTT. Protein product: CASSSGQGGAPEAFF. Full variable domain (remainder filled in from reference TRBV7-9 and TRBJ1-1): DTGVSQNPRHKITKRGQNVTFRCDPISEHNRLYWYRQTLGQGPEFLTYFQNEAQLEKSRLLSDRFSAERPKGSFSTLEIQRTEQGDSAMYLCASSSGQGGAPEAFFGQGTRLTVV.

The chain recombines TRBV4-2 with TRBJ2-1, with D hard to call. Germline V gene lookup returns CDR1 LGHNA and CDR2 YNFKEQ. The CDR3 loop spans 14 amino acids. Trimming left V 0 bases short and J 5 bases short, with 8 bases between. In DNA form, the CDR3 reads TGTGCCAGCAGCCAAGAACACGGAAACAATGAGCAGTTCTTC. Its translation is CASSQEHGNNEQFF.

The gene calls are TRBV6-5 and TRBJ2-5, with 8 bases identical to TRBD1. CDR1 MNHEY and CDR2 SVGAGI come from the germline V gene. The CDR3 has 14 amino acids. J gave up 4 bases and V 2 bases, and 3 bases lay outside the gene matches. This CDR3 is CASSYGGQGETQYF. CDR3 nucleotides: TGTGCCAGCAGTTACGGTGGACAGGGAGAGACCCAGTACTTC.

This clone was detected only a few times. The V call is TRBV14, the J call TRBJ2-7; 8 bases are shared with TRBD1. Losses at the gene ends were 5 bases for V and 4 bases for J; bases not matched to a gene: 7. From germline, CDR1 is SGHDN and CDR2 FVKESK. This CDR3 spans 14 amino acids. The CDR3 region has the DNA TGTGCCAGCAGCTTAGGACAGGGTGCGTACGAGCAGTACTTC. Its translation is CASSLGQGAYEQYF.

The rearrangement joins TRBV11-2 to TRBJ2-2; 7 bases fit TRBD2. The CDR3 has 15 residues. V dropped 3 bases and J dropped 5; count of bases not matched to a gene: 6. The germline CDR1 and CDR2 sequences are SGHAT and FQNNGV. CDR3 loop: CASSFSTSSTGELFF. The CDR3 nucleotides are TGTGCCAGCAGCTTCTCGACTAGCAGTACCGGGGAGCTGTTTTTT.

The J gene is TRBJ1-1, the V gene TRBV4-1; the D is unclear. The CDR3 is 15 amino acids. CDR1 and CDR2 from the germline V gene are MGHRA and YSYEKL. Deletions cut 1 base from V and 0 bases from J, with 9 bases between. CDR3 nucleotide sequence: TGCGCCAGCAGCCAAGTCGAGTTCATGAACACTGAAGCTTTCTTT. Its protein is CASSQVEFMNTEAFF.